A single sample gave rise to the 3 T cell receptor beta chains below, sequenced in a study of type 1 regulatory T cells. These TCRs' antigens remain unknown. In TCRdb, the reads were re-called with MiXCR into one record per CDR3 protein. The sample holds under 85,000 distinct CDR3 sequences, roughly half seen once. What was sequenced was cultured non-Tr1 T cells, either the whole culture or a sorted T cell fraction (not recorded which). These receptors were taken from a human donor in good health.

The chain is built from TRBV28 and TRBJ1-2; D uncertain. This CDR3 is 10 amino acids long. The ends were cut back, 8 bases at V and 3 bases at J, with 4 bases in the middle. CDR1 and CDR2 (germline): MDHEN, SYDVKM. The CDR3: CASGDYGYTF. For the CDR3, the DNA is TGTGCCAGCGGGGACTATGGCTACACCTTC.

V and J are TRBV6-1 and TRBJ1-1; TRBD1 agrees at 9 bases. Germline CDR1 and CDR2: MNHNS and SASEGT. V shed 7 bases and J 4 bases; nucleotides not matched to a gene: 1. The CDR3 extends over 12 amino acids. The CDR3 DNA follows: TGTGCCAGCAACAGGGGGCCCACTGAAGCTTTCTTT. It specifies CASNRGPTEAFF.

This clonotype is medium-sized by share. The chain joins TRBV7-8 to TRBJ1-1, with 10 bases identical to TRBD1. This CDR3 is built from 19 residues. Germline V CDR1 and CDR2: SGHVS, FQNEAQ. V trimming: 5 bases; J trimming: 0 bases; junction bases outside the gene matches: 15. The CDR3 nucleotides read TGTGCCAGCAGCACCCCCTCCCGGGACAGGGGACTTATGAACACTGAAGCTTTCTTT. Amino acid sequence: CASSTPSRDRGLMNTEAFF.